This record covers a single T cell receptor beta chain. It has no known antigen specificity. Base-call qualities are not available, and no considerably larger clone is one nucleotide away. Per the germline V gene, SGHVS is the CDR1 and FNYEAQ is the CDR2. The cysteine opens and the phenylalanine closes a CDR3 of 15 amino acids. Just the 45-base CDR3 DNA is kept, in frame starting at base 1. Deletion took 1 base off V and 4 bases off J, with a span of 13 bases between the germline ends. The sample originates from a study of Ad26.COV2.S vaccination and SARS-CoV-2 variants (dated by TCRdb to the early 2020s). With regard to the full study: Donors in the vaccine arm were drawn from COV1001, a multicentre, randomized, double-blind, placebo-controlled phase I-IIa trial testing Ad26.COV2.S in healthy adults. Ad26.COV2.S was administered intramuscularly at a dose of 5x10^10 or 1x10^11 viral particles, either as one shot or as two shots given 56 days apart. TCRbeta repertoire sequencing was used to assess the specificity and breadth of SARS-CoV-2-reactive T cell receptors after Ad26.COV2.S vaccination. The TCR-sequenced set comprised about 32 samples: some 19 Ad26.COV2.S vaccine recipients, 5 placebo recipients and 8 SARS-CoV-2 convalescent individuals. Participants in the trial were split at random into five groups of five each, receiving low-dose or high-dose Ad26.COV2.S once or twice, or else placebo on both occasions. Investigators remained blinded to trial group allocation during experiments and outcome assessment. General study outcomes and caveats: Spike-specific TCR breadth was higher in Ad26.COV2.S recipients than in placebo recipients (P = 0.0014). Substantial breadth of spike-specific CD8+ and CD4+ T cell responses was reported after vaccination. Vaccine and placebo recipients had comparable non-spike TCR breadth, which fits with the vaccine containing only spike. The authors noted that the TCR breadth and depth analyses may have underestimated total T cell responses. The study was not powered to compare responses between vaccine doses or regimens.

According to the study, the label for this sample's treatment or condition signals: 15 to 20 received Ad26.COV2.S at low or high dose, single or two shots; about 5 received placebo; per-sample allocation not given. For vaccine and placebo recipients, repertoires were sequenced using samples collected on day 63 after the first injection. Between 29 July and 7 August 2020, Cohort 1b enrolled some 25 adults aged 18-55 years at one site in Boston, USA. Ad26.COV2.S consisted of a replication-incompetent adenovirus type 26 vector by which a prefusion-stabilized SARS-CoV-2 spike protein from the original Wuhan strain was expressed. The immunoSEQ Assay was used to sequence TCRbeta CDR3 regions. After extraction, genomic DNA underwent amplification by bias-controlled multiplex PCR, followed by high-throughput sequencing. Turning to the authors' computational methods: To quantify the absolute abundance of every unique TCRbeta CDR3 region, sequences were collapsed and filtered. Usable DNA was measured by amplifying reference genes present in all nucleated cells, and TCRbeta template counts were normalized to that usable DNA to estimate T cell fraction. Repertoire TCRs were annotated as SARS-CoV-2-specific when V gene, CDR3 amino acid sequence and J gene were exactly matched to a known reactive TCR set. The reference SARS-CoV-2 TCR set came from MIRA and was filtered for enrichment in COVID-19-positive ImmuneCODE repertoires, removing public or cross-reactive TCRs. Using the MIRA antigens, annotated TCRs were further analysed by specific ORF or by position within an ORF. Breadth was defined as annotated unique rearrangements over total unique productive rearrangements; depth was the summed frequency of those rearrangements. TCR breadth was compared between groups using two-sided Wilcoxon rank-sum tests. TCRdb obtained this table from immuneACCESS and retained in-frame rearrangements with V and J assigned. These tables miss some clones; where compared with another copy, unresolved V genes account for less than half of the shortfall, and the remainder is unexplained. The D gene and trimming were derived from the DNA, and the V and J assignments and clone size from that table. In this sample the table shows about 350,000 clones, over 75% of which occur a single time. The top ten constitute more than 3% of the sample.

This TCR came from a person between 18 and 60 years old who received the Ad26.COV2.S COVID-19 vaccine or a placebo. Recombination connected TRBV7-6 to TRBJ1-2; a weak D assignment points to TRBD1 (6 bases agree). The sample here was peripheral blood, taken in a trial of Ad26.COV2.S vaccine versus placebo. CDR3 sequence: CASSLDPGGGYGYTF. The sequenced DNA: TGTGCCAGCAGCTTAGATCCGGGGGGCGGCTATGGCTACACCTTC.